Sample share makes the clone carrying this TCR beta chain medium-sized. Each CDR3 protein gets one entry after TCRdb re-called the 5' RACE reads with MiXCR. The sample has roughly 4,600 distinct CDR3 sequences, 6% to 8% seen once; the top ten hold roughly 1.5%. This sample is drawn from a study of T cells after yellow fever vaccination. For the study at large: Any fraction with a low cell number was prepared using SMART-Seq v4 Ultra Low Input. Overall study results and limits: Almost no vaccine-responding clonotypes were detectable in day 0 sorted memory subsets.

CDR1 LNHDA and CDR2 SQIVND come from the germline V gene (reference sequence). CDR3 length equals 13 residues. Losses at the gene ends were 5 bases for V and 3 bases for J; bases not matched to a gene: 1. This clonotype was sampled from a man aged 30 to 39 who received the YFV17D yellow fever vaccine. The chain is built from TRBV19 and TRBJ1-5; TRBD1 aligns across 7 bases. The specimen comprised PBMCs, either bulk or a sorted T-cell subset (CD4+, CD8+, memory, or dextramer-sorted; not recorded which), sampled 15 days after the yellow fever booster vaccination. In DNA form, the CDR3 reads TGTGCCAGTAGTGACAGGGTCAATCAGCCCCAGCATTTT. The encoded protein is CASSDRVNQPQHF.